This T cell receptor beta chain was obtained from a study of spatial heterogeneity in lung cancer. On the study more broadly: Among detected sequences, beta-chain ones consistently exceeded alpha-chain ones in number.

V lost 2 bases and J 2 bases, leaving 3 bases between the germline ends. Looked up from germline, CDR1 is SGDLS and CDR2 is YYNGEE. The CDR3 spans 12 residues. In this sample, this clonotype turned up many times. Specified time point: sample taken at primary tumor resection. Material for sequencing was whole RNA from tumor, nontumor lung or frozen PBMC, left unsorted. Unique molecular identifiers tagged every individual TCR cDNA molecule. TCRdb independently ran MiXCR on the 5' RACE reads; one entry per CDR3 protein. The table includes tens of thousands of distinct CDR3 sequences, about 4.5% detected once.

The starting material was PBMCs, obtained at surgery. The clonotype was recovered from a male donor with early-stage non-small cell lung cancer. V usage is TRBV9 and J usage is TRBJ2-3; D ambiguous. CDR3 region: CASSVNTDTQYF. In nucleotides, the CDR3 is TGTGCCAGCAGCGTTAACACAGATACGCAGTATTTT.